Listed here are 26 T cell receptor beta chains from one sample, sequenced in a study of neurological immune-mediated disorders. TCRdb ran MiXCR on the 5' RACE reads and lists one entry per CDR3 protein. Counted here are under 90,000 distinct CDR3 sequences, around 3.5% occurring once; the ten biggest clones make up less than 3.5%. Material: PBMCs. The origin of the receptors is a woman aged 50 to 60 with multiple sclerosis.

There are many counts of this clonotype. The genes are TRBV27 and TRBJ2-3, with 10 bases lining up with TRBD1. This CDR3 is 15 amino acids long. Per germline, CDR1 MNHEY and CDR2 SMNVEV (reference sequence). Trimming at V came to 5 bases and at J to 4 bases, leaving 6 bases not matched to a gene. CDR3 coding DNA: TGTGCCAGCAGTCAAGGACAGGGGGTCTCAGATACGCAGTATTTT. This codes for CASSQGQGVSDTQYF.

This clonotype came up many times. The chain joins TRBV20-1 to TRBJ2-3, with 13 bases lining up with TRBD2. This CDR3 is built from 16 residues. V lost 5 bases, J lost 0 bases, and 5 bases stayed unmatched. Germline loops: CDR1 DFQATT, CDR2 SNEGSKA (reference sequence). The CDR3 is CSADGLAGASTDTQYF. CDR3 DNA sequence: TGCAGTGCTGACGGACTAGCGGGGGCTAGCACAGATACGCAGTATTTT.

There are many counts of this clonotype. This chain links TRBV7-9 with TRBJ1-4; the D is unclear. This CDR3 has 15 residues. Germline CDR1 and CDR2: SEHNR and FQNEAQ (reference sequence). V was trimmed by 5 bases and J by 8 bases, leaving 18 bases between them. CDR3 loop: CASSPGLGAREKLFF. The DNA of the CDR3 is TGTGCCAGCAGCCCGGGTCTGGGTGCGCGGGAAAAACTGTTTTTT.

Ten or more counts support this clonotype. J is TRBJ1-6 and V is TRBV20-1; D may be TRBD1 (6 bases). Looked up from germline, CDR1 is DFQATT and CDR2 is SNEGSKA (reference sequence). V lost 1 base and J lost 7, with 14 bases in between. The CDR3 runs 15 residues. The CDR3, as DNA: TGCAGTGCTAGAGGGGTAGGGGGGTGGAATTCACCCCTCCACTTT. This gives the protein CSARGVGGWNSPLHF.

This clonotype was seen repeatedly, ten times or more. V usage is TRBV20-1 and J usage is TRBJ1-1; D possibly corresponds to TRBD1 (6 bases). Trimming shortened V by 3 bases and J by 5 bases, and 13 bases separated the two germline ends. The CDR3 contains 13 residues. Per germline, CDR1 DFQATT and CDR2 SNEGSKA (reference sequence). The CDR3 nucleotides are TGCAGTGCTAGGTCCCTTCAGGGGACTGAAGCTTTCTTT. It yields the protein CSARSLQGTEAFF.

This clonotype was detected many times. This chain joins TRBV6-2 or TRBV6-3 and TRBJ1-2; no reliable D call. The CDR3 spans 12 residues. The V end lost 6 bases, the J end lost 8 bases, and 13 bases lay between the germline ends. CDR1 MNHEY and CDR2 SVGEGT come from the germline V gene. The CDR3 DNA reads TGTGCCAGCAGCCCTGAAAGAGTCGGCTACACCTTC. This sequence encodes CASSPERVGYTF.

This clonotype occurred many times. The V and J genes are TRBV10-3 and TRBJ1-6; D is unclear. CDR3 size: 15 residues. V was shortened by 0 bases and J by 7 bases, with 10 bases between the two germline ends. CDR1 is ENHRY and CDR2 is SYGVKD in the germline V gene. CDR3 nucleotides: TGTGCCATCAGTGAGTCGACATTGAGGAATTCACCCCTCCACTTT. Amino acids: CAISESTLRNSPLHF.

This clonotype was observed many times. The chain recombines TRBV5-1 with TRBJ2-7; possible D gene TRBD1, 6 bases. V lost 1 base, J lost 7 bases, and 15 bases lay in between. CDR3 length equals 14 residues. The germline gives CDR1 SGHRS, CDR2 YFSETQ. The CDR3 nucleotides read TGCGCCAGCAGCTTGTTAGCCTCCCAGGGGGAGCAGTACTTC. This sequence encodes CASSLLASQGEQYF.

Many counts were recorded for this clonotype. The genes are TRBV5-6 and TRBJ2-2; D uncertain. Trimming took off 4 bases at V and 2 bases at J, with 9 bases between the two ends. The CDR3 has 14 residues. Germline loops: CDR1 SGHDT, CDR2 YYEEEE. CDR3 in amino acids: CASSRDPNTGELFF. The CDR3 region has the DNA TGTGCCAGCAGCCGTGACCCCAACACCGGGGAGCTGTTTTTT.

The chain carries TRBV4-1 and TRBJ2-1; 13 nucleotides line up with TRBD2. Per germline, CDR1 MGHRA and CDR2 YSYEKL. The ends lost 3 bases at V and 9 bases at J; junction bases unmatched: 2. The CDR3 is 14 amino acids. CDR3 sequence (DNA): TGCGCCAGCAGCCAGGGACTAGCGGGGTTTGAGCAGTTCTTC. Translating gives CASSQGLAGFEQFF.

This clonotype was picked up many times. The J gene is TRBJ2-5, the V gene TRBV5-1; D gene uncertain. CDR3 length equals 16 residues. V lost 0 bases and J lost 1, with 13 bases in between. Per the germline V gene, CDR1 is SGHRS and CDR2 is YFSETQ. CDR3 loop: CASSLGQTLSQETQYF. CDR3 sequence (DNA): TGCGCCAGCAGCTTGGGGCAGACCCTTAGCCAAGAGACCCAGTACTTC.

This clonotype has ten or more counts. V and J are TRBV3-1 and TRBJ2-3, with 7 bases that match TRBD1. The ends lost 0 bases at V and 2 bases at J; junction bases unmatched: 5. CDR3 length: 16 amino acids. In germline, CDR1 is LGHDT, CDR2 YNNKEL (reference sequence). CDR3 region: CASSQDDRDLTDTQYF. CDR3 DNA sequence: TGTGCCAGCAGCCAAGACGACAGGGACCTCACAGATACGCAGTATTTT.

The table lists this clonotype with many counts. This chain links TRBV20-1 with TRBJ2-1, with TRBD1 matching 11 bases. The V and J ends lost 5 bases and 6 bases, in that order; junction bases with no gene match: 6. The germline gives CDR1 DFQATT, CDR2 SNEGSKA (reference sequence). The CDR3 is 14 residues long. CDR3 amino acids: CSAADRGHGNEQFF. The CDR3 coding sequence is TGCAGTGCTGCGGACAGGGGGCACGGCAATGAGCAGTTCTTC.

This clonotype was observed at least ten times. This chain connects TRBV12-3 or TRBV12-4 to TRBJ2-5; 8 positions agree with TRBD2. The CDR3 runs 15 residues. V shed 5 bases, J shed 5 bases, and the junction held 10 bases outside the gene matches. This CDR3 reads CASSLTGGQRETQYF. The CDR3 DNA is TGTGCCAGCAGTCTCACGGGGGGGCAGAGGGAGACCCAGTACTTC.

This clonotype came up many times. This chain uses TRBV12-3 or TRBV12-4 with TRBJ1-1; TRBD1 is a possible D gene (5 bases). Trimming pared 5 bases from V and 4 bases from J, leaving 14 bases between. There are 14 residues in the CDR3. The CDR3 sequence: CASSRHRGGTEAFF. The CDR3 nucleotides are TGTGCCAGCAGTAGACATCGCGGGGGCACTGAAGCTTTCTTT.

This clonotype was observed many times. This chain uses TRBV4-1 with TRBJ2-3; 10 nucleotides line up with TRBD2. The trim removed 1 base at V and 6 bases at J, leaving 13 bases unmatched. The CDR3 is 18 amino acids. Germline-derived CDR1 and CDR2 are MGHRA and YSYEKL. The CDR3 DNA follows: TGCGCCAGCAGCCAAGGGTTCGCTCAGCGGGGGGGCCGGGATACGCAGTATTTT. Its protein is CASSQGFAQRGGRDTQYF.

This clonotype has only a few counts. DNA of the CDR3: TGTGCCAGCAGCTTAGTGGTCGGGGGGGCCTTTGAGCAGTTCTTC. Translation gives CASSLVVGGAFEQFF. This rearrangement joins TRBV7-2 to TRBJ2-1; 8 bases align to TRBD2. CDR3 size: 15 residues. V trimming: 1 base; J trimming: 9 bases; junction bases outside the gene matches: 8. Germline V gene data show CDR1 as SGHTA and CDR2 as FQGNSA.

At least ten counts were recorded for this clonotype. The chain links TRBV20-1 to TRBJ1-5; D unclear. The CDR3 covers 14 residues. Between the trimmed V and J ends, which lost 0 bases and 4 bases, there was a span of 10 bases. Germline assignment: CDR1 DFQATT and CDR2 SNEGSKA (reference sequence). The CDR3 here is CSARDPSENQPQHF. CDR3 DNA sequence: TGCAGTGCTAGAGATCCCTCAGAGAATCAGCCCCAGCATTTT.

This clonotype appeared many times. This chain joins TRBV29-1 and TRBJ2-2; 11 nucleotides line up with TRBD2. Per germline, CDR1 SQVTM and CDR2 ANQGSEA. The CDR3 covers 18 residues. The J segment lost 8 bases and the V segment lost 0 bases, leaving 14 bases of the junction unmatched. The CDR3 reads CSVEDLRGSGGAFGELFF. DNA of the CDR3: TGCAGCGTTGAAGATCTCCGTGGTAGCGGGGGGGCTTTTGGGGAGCTGTTTTTT.

This clonotype was detected many times. V usage is TRBV6-5 and J usage is TRBJ1-1, with 7 bases aligning to TRBD1. Trimming at V came to 6 bases and at J to 4 bases, leaving 8 bases not matched to a gene. Germline values: CDR1 MNHEY, CDR2 SVGAGI. CDR3 size: 14 residues. The CDR3 coding sequence is TGTGCCAGCAGCGACAGGGTTATCGGCACTGAAGCTTTCTTT. Translated, it gives CASSDRVIGTEAFF.

Comments on this clonotype: One end of the junction is discordant with germline, which a read error may explain. The chain employs TRBV12-3 or TRBV12-4 and TRBJ1-4; D remains unclear. The CDR3 sequence is 12 residues long. CDR3 protein: CDSSTGYEKLFF. CDR3 sequence (DNA): TGTGACAGCAGCACCGGATATGAAAAACTGTTTTTT.

This clonotype appeared a few times. The junction departs from the called germline gene at one end, perhaps through a read error. The V and J genes are TRBV27 and TRBJ1-5; maybe TRBD1 (5 bases). The CDR3 covers 15 residues. The germline V gene encodes CDR1 MNHEY and CDR2 SMNVEV (reference sequence). CDR3 coding DNA: TGTGCCAGCAGTTTATCGAAACAGGCCCTCTGGGCCCAGAATTTT. This encodes CASSLSKQALWAQNF.

This clonotype was counted at least ten times. The V gene is TRBV7-2, the J gene TRBJ2-5, with 10 positions matching TRBD2. The V gene's germline CDR1 is SGHTA and CDR2 FQGNSA. CDR3 length: 17 amino acids. The J segment lost 5 bases and the V segment lost 5 bases, leaving 14 bases of the junction unmatched. In nucleotides, the CDR3 is TGTGCCAGCAGCCTCCCTTTAGAAGCGGGGGGGCGCGAGACCCAGTACTTC. This gives the protein CASSLPLEAGGRETQYF.

At least ten counts were recorded for this clonotype. The chain carries TRBV5-1 and TRBJ2-2; D gene ambiguous. Trimming left V 0 bases short and J 4 bases short, with 7 bases between. Per the germline V gene, CDR1 is SGHRS and CDR2 is YFSETQ. This CDR3 is 14 amino acids long. The CDR3 DNA follows: TGCGCCAGCAGCTTGGATCACAGCACCGGGGAGCTGTTTTTT. Protein sequence: CASSLDHSTGELFF.

This clonotype appeared many times. The chain has TRBV5-1 and TRBJ2-1, with a tentative D call TRBD2 (5 bases). Germline V gene sequence: CDR1 SGHRS, CDR2 YFSETQ. Trimming took 4 bases from V and 3 from J, leaving 20 bases between them. The CDR3 sequence is 17 residues long. As DNA, the CDR3 is TGCGCCAGCAGCCCTCAGTGGCGCGGGCCCGACTACAATGAGCAGTTCTTC. As protein: CASSPQWRGPDYNEQFF.

This clonotype was seen at least ten times. V gene TRBV9 combines with J gene TRBJ1-4; D gene ambiguous. This CDR3 spans 12 amino acids. Germline CDR1 SGDLS, CDR2 YYNGEE. V lost 2 bases and J lost 4, with 3 bases in between. The CDR3 sequence is CASSVDNEKLFF. The CDR3 DNA is TGTGCCAGCAGCGTGGATAATGAAAAACTGTTTTTT.